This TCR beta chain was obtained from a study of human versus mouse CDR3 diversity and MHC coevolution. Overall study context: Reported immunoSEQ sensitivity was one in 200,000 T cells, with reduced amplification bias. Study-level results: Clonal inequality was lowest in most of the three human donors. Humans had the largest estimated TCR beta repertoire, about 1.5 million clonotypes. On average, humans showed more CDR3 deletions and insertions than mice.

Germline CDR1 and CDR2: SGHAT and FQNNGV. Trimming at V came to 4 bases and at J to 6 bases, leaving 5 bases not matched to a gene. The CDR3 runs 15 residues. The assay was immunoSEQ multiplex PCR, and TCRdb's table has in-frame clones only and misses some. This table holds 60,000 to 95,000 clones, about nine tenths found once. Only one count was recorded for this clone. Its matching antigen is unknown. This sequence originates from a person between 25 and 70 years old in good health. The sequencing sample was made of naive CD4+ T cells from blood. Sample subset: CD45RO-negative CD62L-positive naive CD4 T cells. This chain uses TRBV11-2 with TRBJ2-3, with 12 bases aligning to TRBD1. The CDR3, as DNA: TGTGCCAGCAGCTCGGGGACAGGGGGCAGGGATACGCAGTATTTT. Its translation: CASSSGTGGRDTQYF.